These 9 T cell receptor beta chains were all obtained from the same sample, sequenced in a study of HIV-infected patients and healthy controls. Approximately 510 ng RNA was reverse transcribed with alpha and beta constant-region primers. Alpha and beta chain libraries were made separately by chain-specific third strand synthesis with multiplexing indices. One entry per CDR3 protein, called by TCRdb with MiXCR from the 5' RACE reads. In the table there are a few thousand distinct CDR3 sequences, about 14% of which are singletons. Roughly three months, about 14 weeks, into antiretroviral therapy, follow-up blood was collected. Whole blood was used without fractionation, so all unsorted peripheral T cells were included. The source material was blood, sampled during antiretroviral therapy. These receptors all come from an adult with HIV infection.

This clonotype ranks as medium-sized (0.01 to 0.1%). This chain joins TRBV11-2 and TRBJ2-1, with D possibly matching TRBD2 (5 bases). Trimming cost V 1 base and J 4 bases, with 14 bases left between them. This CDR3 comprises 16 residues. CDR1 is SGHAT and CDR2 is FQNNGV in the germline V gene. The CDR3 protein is CASSLGTSPGYNEQFF. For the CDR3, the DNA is TGTGCCAGCAGCTTAGGGACTTCCCCGGGGTACAATGAGCAGTTCTTC. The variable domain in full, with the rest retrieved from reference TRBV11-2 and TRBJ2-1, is EAGVAQSPRYKIIEKRQSVAFWCNPISGHATLYWYQQILGQGPKLLIQFQNNGVVDDSQLPKDRFSAERLKGVDSTLKIQPAKLEDSAVYLCASSLGTSPGYNEQFFGPGTRLTVL.

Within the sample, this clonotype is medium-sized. This CDR3 reads CASGLVRGTEGTDTQYF. CDR3 nucleotides: TGTGCTAGTGGTTTGGTAAGGGGGACTGAGGGCACAGATACGCAGTATTTT. J is TRBJ2-3 and V is TRBV12-5; D could derive from TRBD1 or TRBD2 (6 bases each). The CDR3 sequence is 17 residues long. The V and J ends lost 0 bases and 1 base respectively, with 14 bases between them. Per germline, CDR1 LGHNT and CDR2 FRNRAP.

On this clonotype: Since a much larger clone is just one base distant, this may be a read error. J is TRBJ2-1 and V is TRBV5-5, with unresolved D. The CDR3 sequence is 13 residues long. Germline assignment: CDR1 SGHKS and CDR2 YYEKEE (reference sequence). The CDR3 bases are TGTGCCAGCATCTTGGATTCCTACAATGAGCAGTTCTTC. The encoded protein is CASILDSYNEQFF. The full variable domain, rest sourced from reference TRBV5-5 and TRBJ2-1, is DAGVTQSPTHLIKTRGQQVTLRCSPISGHKSVSWYQQVLGQGPQFIFQYYEKEERGRGNFPDRFSARQFPNYSSELNVNALLLGDSALYLCASILDSYNEQFFGPGTRLTVL.

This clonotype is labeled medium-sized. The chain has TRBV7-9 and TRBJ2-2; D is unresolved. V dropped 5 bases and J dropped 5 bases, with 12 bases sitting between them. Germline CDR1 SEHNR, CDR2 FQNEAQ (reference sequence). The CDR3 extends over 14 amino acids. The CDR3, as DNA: TGTGCCAGCAGCCATGTGGAAGGGACCGGGGAGCTGTTTTTT. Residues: CASSHVEGTGELFF.

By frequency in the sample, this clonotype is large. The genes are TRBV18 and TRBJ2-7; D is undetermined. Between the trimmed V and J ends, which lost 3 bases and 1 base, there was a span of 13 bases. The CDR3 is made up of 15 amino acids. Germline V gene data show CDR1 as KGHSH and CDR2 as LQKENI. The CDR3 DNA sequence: TGTGCCAGCTCACCTTTGTCAGAGACATCCTACGAGCAGTACTTC. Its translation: CASSPLSETSYEQYF. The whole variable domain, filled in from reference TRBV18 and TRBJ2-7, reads NAGVMQNPRHLVRRRGQEARLRCSPMKGHSHVYWYRQLPEEGLKFMVYLQKENIIDESGMPKERFSAEFPKEGPSILRIQQVVRGDSAAYFCASSPLSETSYEQYFGPGTRLTVT.

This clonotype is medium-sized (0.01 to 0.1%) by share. DNA for the CDR3: TGTGCCAGTAGTATGGTACCCGAGATATCAGAGACCCAGTACTTC. Its protein is CASSMVPEISETQYF. The chain links TRBV19 to TRBJ2-5, with D hard to call. Trimming pared 3 bases from V and 4 bases from J, leaving 15 bases between. The CDR3 covers 15 residues. Germline CDR1 and CDR2: LNHDA and SQIVND (reference sequence).

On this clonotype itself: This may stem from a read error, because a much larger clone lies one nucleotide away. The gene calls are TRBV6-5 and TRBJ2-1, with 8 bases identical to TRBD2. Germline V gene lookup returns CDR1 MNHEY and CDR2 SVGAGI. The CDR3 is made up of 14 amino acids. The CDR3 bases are TGTGCCAGCACGAGCGGGAGAGGCGGCGATGAGAAGTTCTTC. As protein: CASTSGRGGDEKFF.

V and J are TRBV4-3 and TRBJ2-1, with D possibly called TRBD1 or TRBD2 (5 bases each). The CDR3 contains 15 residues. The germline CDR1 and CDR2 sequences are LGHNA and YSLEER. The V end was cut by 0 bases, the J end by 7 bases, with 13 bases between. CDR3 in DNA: TGCGCCAGCAGCCAAGACGGGAACAGGATGAATGAGCAGTTCTTC. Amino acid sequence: CASSQDGNRMNEQFF.

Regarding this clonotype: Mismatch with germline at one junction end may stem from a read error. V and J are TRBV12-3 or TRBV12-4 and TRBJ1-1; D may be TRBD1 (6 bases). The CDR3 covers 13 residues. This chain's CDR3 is CARSFQGRTEAFF. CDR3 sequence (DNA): TGTGCCAGAAGTTTCCAGGGGCGGACTGAAGCTTTCTTT.